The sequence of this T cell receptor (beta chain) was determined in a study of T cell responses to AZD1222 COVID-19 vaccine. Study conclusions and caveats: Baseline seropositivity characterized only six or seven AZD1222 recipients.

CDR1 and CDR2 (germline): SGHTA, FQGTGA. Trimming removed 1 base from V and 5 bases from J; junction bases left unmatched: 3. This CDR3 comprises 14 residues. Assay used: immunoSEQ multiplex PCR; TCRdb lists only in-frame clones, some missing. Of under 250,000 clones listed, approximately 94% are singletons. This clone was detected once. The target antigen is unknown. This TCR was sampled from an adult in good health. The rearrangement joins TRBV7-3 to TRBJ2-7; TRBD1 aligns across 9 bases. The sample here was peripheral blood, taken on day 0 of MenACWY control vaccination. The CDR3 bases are TGTGCCAGCAGCTTAAGCCGGGACAGGGACGAGCAGTACTTC. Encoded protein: CASSLSRDRDEQYF.